This passage covers 21 T cell receptor beta chains from one sample sequenced in a study of CD8 T cells in Susac syndrome. A quantity of roughly 0.5 to 1 ug RNA underwent reverse transcription using random hexamers. TCRdb re-derived calls from the immunoSEQ multiplex PCR reads in MiXCR, one entry per CDR3 protein. Of about 300,000 distinct CDR3 sequences in the sample, 90% to 95% were seen once. The sample consisted of CD4+ T cells from PBMCs. These receptors came from a human donor with multiple sclerosis.

This chain joins TRBV5-6 and TRBJ2-5; D possibly corresponds to TRBD1 (5 bases). Per the germline V gene, CDR1 is SGHDT and CDR2 is YYEEEE. This CDR3 is 13 amino acids long. V was trimmed by 4 bases and J by 3 bases, leaving 10 bases between them. DNA of the CDR3: TGTGCCAGCAGCCTGACAGAGAAAGAGACCCAGTACTTC. This codes for CASSLTEKETQYF.

The chain has TRBV18 and TRBJ1-2; no clear D gene. The CDR3 is 14 residues long. The germline V gene encodes CDR1 KGHSH and CDR2 LQKENI. Trimming removed 2 bases at V and 3 bases at J, with 10 bases between. The CDR3 spells CASSPGNTYYGYTF. DNA of the CDR3: TGTGCCAGCTCACCAGGAAACACTTACTATGGCTACACCTTC.

CDR3 in amino acids: CASRRDGAGNTIYF. CDR3 coding DNA: TGTGCCAGTAGGAGGGACGGAGCTGGAAACACCATATATTTT. The rearrangement links TRBV19 to TRBJ1-3; a weak D match, TRBD1 (5 bases). The CDR3 sequence is 14 residues long. CDR1 and CDR2 from the germline V gene are LNHDA and SQIVND (reference sequence). The V and J ends lost 6 bases and 2 bases respectively, with 11 bases between them.

This chain connects TRBV12-3 or TRBV12-4 to TRBJ2-2, with D unresolved. CDR3 length equals 13 residues. V dropped 5 bases and J dropped 9 bases, with 13 bases sitting between them. CDR3 protein: CASSLREERELFF. The DNA for the CDR3 is TGTGCCAGCAGTCTAAGGGAAGAGCGGGAGCTGTTTTTT.

DNA for the CDR3: TGTGCCAGCAGAAGGCAGGACTATGGCTACACCTTC. It yields the protein CASRRQDYGYTF. The chain couples TRBV5-6 to TRBJ1-2; D uncertain. This CDR3 is 12 amino acids long. Germline loops: CDR1 SGHDT, CDR2 YYEEEE. V gave up 5 bases and J gave up 3 bases, with 8 bases separating them.

This chain uses TRBV19 with TRBJ2-1; D uncertain. The CDR3 length is 16 residues. Germline loops: CDR1 LNHDA, CDR2 SQIVND (reference sequence). V lost 5 bases, J lost 4 bases, and 18 bases lay in between. The CDR3, as DNA: TGTGCCAGTAGTCCGCAGAGACGAGGATTGTACAATGAGCAGTTCTTC. Translating it yields CASSPQRRGLYNEQFF.

The rearrangement joins TRBV6-5 to TRBJ2-5; D is unclear. This CDR3 has 13 amino acids. V lost 6 bases to trimming and J lost 2 bases, with 10 bases between them. Per germline, CDR1 MNHEY and CDR2 SVGAGI. The CDR3 reads CASSRWKQETQYF. In DNA, the CDR3 is TGTGCCAGCAGCCGCTGGAAGCAAGAGACCCAGTACTTC.

This clonotype has just a few counts. The CDR3 DNA reads as TGTGCCTGGAGTGTGTCGCGATTAACCTCCCAACTAAATTATGGCTACACCTTC. Translation: CAWSVSRLTSQLNYGYTF. The chain recombines TRBV30 with TRBJ1-2; D is unclear. The germline gives CDR1 GTSNPN, CDR2 SVGIG (reference sequence). This CDR3 is 18 amino acids long. V was trimmed by 0 bases and J by 5 bases, leaving 25 bases between them.

The genes are TRBV3-1 and TRBJ2-3; possibly TRBD2 for D (5 bases). This CDR3 region has 14 residues. Germline lookup yields CDR1 LGHDT and CDR2 YNNKEL (reference sequence). V dropped 4 bases and J dropped 2 bases, with 10 bases sitting between them. The CDR3 DNA reads as TGTGCCAGCAGCCGGAGCGGCCCCACAGATACGCAGTATTTT. It is translated as CASSRSGPTDTQYF.

The chain uses TRBV5-1 and TRBJ2-7, with D uncertain. Germline V gene lookup returns CDR1 SGHRS and CDR2 YFSETQ. Trimming removed 0 bases at V and 2 bases at J, with 9 bases between. CDR3 length: 14 amino acids. CDR3 loop: CASSLGLSAYEQYF. The CDR3 DNA sequence: TGCGCCAGCAGCTTGGGACTTTCAGCCTACGAGCAGTACTTC.

This chain connects TRBV19 to TRBJ2-2, with D unresolved. With 3 bases removed from V and 5 bases from J, the gap between germline ends came to 19 bases. This CDR3 is 17 amino acids long. The germline CDR1 and CDR2 sequences are LNHDA and SQIVND (reference sequence). CDR3 residues: CASSIPLGLGRTGELFF. CDR3 sequence (DNA): TGTGCCAGTAGTATCCCTCTGGGTCTGGGAAGGACCGGGGAGCTGTTTTTT.

The chain links TRBV29-1 to TRBJ2-7; 7 bases line up with TRBD1. V shed 3 bases, J shed 2 bases, and the junction held 4 bases outside the gene matches. Germline CDR1 SQVTM, CDR2 ANQGSEA. The CDR3 runs 13 residues. CDR3 protein: CSVDIQGTYEQYF. In nucleotides, the CDR3 is TGCAGCGTTGATATACAGGGGACCTACGAGCAGTACTTC.

This clonotype was counted once. The rearrangement joins TRBV12-3 or TRBV12-4 to TRBJ2-3; D is perhaps TRBD2 (7 bases). The CDR3 consists of 15 residues. With 4 bases removed from V and 2 bases from J, the gap between germline ends came to 13 bases. The CDR3 spells CASSSPGGHTDTQYF. The DNA of the CDR3 is TGTGCCAGCAGTTCGCCGGGGGGCCACACAGATACGCAGTATTTT.

The V and J genes are TRBV5-5 and TRBJ2-1, with 9 bases identical to TRBD2. CDR1 and CDR2 from the germline V gene are SGHKS and YYEKEE (reference sequence). With 3 bases clipped from V and 9 bases from J, the junction kept 13 bases outside the gene matches. The CDR3 totals 16 residues. The CDR3, as DNA: TGTGCCAGCAGCTGGGAGCCGAGCGGGAGGTGGAGTGAGCAGTTCTTC. Amino acid sequence: CASSWEPSGRWSEQFF. Drawing the rest from reference TRBV5-5 and TRBJ2-1, the complete variable domain is DAGVTQSPTHLIKTRGQQVTLRCSPISGHKSVSWYQQVLGQGPQFIFQYYEKEERGRGNFPDRFSARQFPNYSSELNVNALLLGDSALYLCASSWEPSGRWSEQFFGPGTRLTVL.

The J gene is TRBJ1-2, the V gene TRBV12-3 or TRBV12-4, with D tentatively TRBD1 (6 bases). With 6 bases removed from V and 0 bases from J, the gap between germline ends came to 14 bases. The CDR3 has 15 residues. The CDR3 sequence: CASRDSGGANYGYTF. The CDR3 DNA reads as TGTGCCAGCAGGGACAGCGGAGGAGCTAACTATGGCTACACCTTC.

V and J are TRBV12-3 or TRBV12-4 and TRBJ1-5; tentatively, D is TRBD1 (5 bases). This CDR3 has 13 amino acids. Trimming stripped 8 bases from V and 6 bases from J, with 14 bases between. The CDR3 reads CASSQGRGQPQHF. DNA for the CDR3: TGTGCCAGCTCCCAGGGTAGAGGTCAGCCCCAGCATTTT.

The chain carries TRBV19 and TRBJ2-7; D unclear. V dropped 3 bases and J dropped 3 bases, with 12 bases sitting between them. The germline gives CDR1 LNHDA, CDR2 SQIVND (reference sequence). The CDR3 contains 14 residues. CDR3 DNA: TGTGCCAGTAGTATCCACAATACTTACTACGAGCAGTACTTC. The encoded protein is CASSIHNTYYEQYF.

The chain is built from TRBV4-2 and TRBJ1-2, with TRBD1 identical over 7 bases. Germline-derived CDR1 and CDR2 are LGHNA and YNFKEQ. The CDR3 covers 15 residues. V lost 1 base and J lost 7; bases outside the gene matches: 9. The CDR3 region is CASSQGDREGSGYTF. The CDR3 region has the DNA TGTGCCAGCAGCCAAGGTGACAGGGAAGGAAGTGGCTACACCTTC.

The chain recombines TRBV5-4 with TRBJ2-2, with D possibly matching TRBD1 (6 bases). V gave up 0 bases and J gave up 4 bases, with 10 bases separating them. The germline gives CDR1 SGHNT, CDR2 YYREEE (reference sequence). The CDR3 is 15 amino acids. This chain's CDR3 is CASSLDPRGTGELFF. The CDR3 DNA reads TGTGCCAGCAGCTTGGACCCCAGGGGCACCGGGGAGCTGTTTTTT. Complete variable domain (other parts from reference TRBV5-4 and TRBJ2-2): ETGVTQSPTHLIKTRGQQVTLRCSSQSGHNTVSWYQQALGQGPQFIFQYYREEENGRGNFPPRFSGLQFPNYSSELNVNALELDDSALYLCASSLDPRGTGELFFGEGSRLTVL.

This chain links TRBV19 with TRBJ1-2; D ambiguous. The CDR3 sequence is 13 residues long. V was trimmed by 7 bases and J by 10 bases, leaving 19 bases between them. Per germline, CDR1 LNHDA and CDR2 SQIVND (reference sequence). The CDR3 DNA follows: TGTGCCAGTAAAATGTCGATTGTTGGGGACTACACCTTC. Translating gives CASKMSIVGDYTF.

This chain links TRBV4-3 with TRBJ1-1, with D perhaps TRBD1 (5 bases). The CDR3 has 15 amino acids. V lost 1 base and J lost 3, with 12 bases in between. Germline V gives CDR1 LGHNA, CDR2 YSLEER. The CDR3 DNA sequence: TGCGCCAGCAGCCAAGCGACGGGGGGGGACACTGAAGCTTTCTTT. Its protein product is CASSQATGGDTEAFF.